The sequence of this T cell receptor delta chain was determined in a study of γδ T cells in repeated Plasmodium falciparum infection (dated by TCRdb to the early 2020s). A note on the overall study: Malian children exposed to intense seasonal malaria transmission were enrolled in the natural-infection arm and compared with Australian children matched for age and gender. Five malaria-naive U.S. adults underwent four controlled human malaria infections by bites from P. falciparum NF54-infected Anopheles stephensi mosquitoes over about 640 days. Controlled-infection subjects were sampled at baseline, immediately before selected infections, and 21 days after each infection. The gammadelta TCR repertoires from Mali were analysed in two ways: cross-sectionally during periods with no transmission, and longitudinally across episodes of acute febrile malaria. Using both natural infection in Mali and controlled human malaria infection, the study looked at the way repeated Plasmodium falciparum infection shapes the human gammadelta T cell repertoire. Results and caveats for the whole study, not just this receptor: Because the controlled-infection cohort was small, analysis of inter-individual variability in gammadelta T cell responses was limited. Generalizability was limited because the Malian cohort was drawn from a small rural village of predominantly one ethnic group. In Vdelta2-negative, largely Vdelta1+, gammadelta TCR repertoires, repeated controlled infections appeared to drive waves of new clonotype selection. Vdelta2-negative gammadelta TCR repertoires from Malian children appeared more clonally expanded, less diverse and less shared than those of Australian children. Across time and infection, the Vgamma9/Vdelta2+ TCR repertoires showed a highly stable polyclonal makeup, with many TCRgamma sequences overlapping between individuals.

To note about this clone: Its antigen specificity is not known. TCRdb has a much larger clone's protein, which differs at residue 6 from the translation of this DNA, likely because of a read error; what is shown is the protein translated from the DNA.

Vgamma9/Vdelta2+ and Vdelta2-negative gammadelta T cell populations were flow-sorted from peripheral blood mononuclear cells for bulk TCR repertoire analysis. Library generation was performed with multiplex PCR. The sequencer listed for this sample is Illumina MiSeq. Both TCR gamma (TRG) and TCR delta (TRD) chains were sequenced from each sorted gammadelta T cell sample. Per the source publication's procedure: Repertoire analyses included clonotype tree plots, accumulated frequency of the top 20 clonotypes, diversity index (DI) and D75 metrics. In TCRdb, clones were called once more from the public reads by CATT, and rows of identical DNA were later combined. These V and J calls originate from TCRdb's pipeline instead of the authors' own analysis. The sample table records 75,000 to 95,000 delta-chain clones; 0.95% to 1% of these occur just once. Clones ranked in the top ten supply 9.6% of the sample.

The CDR3 goes from the cysteine to the phenylalanine over 19 residues. Kept here is only the CDR3 DNA, which spans 57 bases and is read in frame from base 1. CDR1 is given as GEAIGNYY and CDR2 as EKD, both from the germline V gene. Trimming leaves V shorter by 3 bases and J shorter by 0 bases, with the junction holding 16 bases beyond the gene matches. The chain links TRDV2 with TRDJ1; TRDD3 fits 9 bases in the junction. This clonotype originated in a pool of human donors (malaria-infected and uninfected, not separated). Sequenced input: gamma-delta T cells from blood. The DNA reads TGTGCCTGTGACTCCTCCCGTACTGGGGGACCCCCGTACACCGATAAACTCATCTTT. It codes for CACDSSRTGGPPYTDKLIF.